This passage covers 8 T cell receptor beta chains from one sample sequenced in a study of early T cells in non-severe SARS-CoV-2 infection. TCRdb re-called the 5' RACE reads through MiXCR, storing one row per CDR3 protein. The table records approximately 66,000 distinct CDR3 sequences, about 13% of them present only once. Sequencing input: whole blood. Receptor source: an adult who was a healthcare worker with PCR-confirmed SARS-CoV-2 infection or an uninfected control (not recorded which).

The rearrangement uses TRBV5-1 and TRBJ2-1; TRBD1 agrees at 8 bases. CDR1 is SGHRS and CDR2 is YFSETQ in the germline V gene. This CDR3 contains 15 residues. The ends lost 1 base at V and 8 bases at J; junction bases unmatched: 8. CDR3 amino acids: CASSLRQGAPHEQFF. CDR3 nucleotide sequence: TGCGCCAGCAGCTTGAGGCAGGGGGCCCCACATGAGCAGTTCTTC.

This clonotype was detected ten times or more. The chain has TRBV11-2 and TRBJ1-1; 7 bases align to TRBD1. The CDR3 contains 16 residues. J gave up 1 base and V 3 bases, and 8 bases lay outside the gene matches. Per germline, CDR1 SGHAT and CDR2 FQNNGV. DNA of the CDR3: TGTGCCAGCAGCTTTGGATGGGACAGACCGAACACTGAAGCTTTCTTT. Its translation is CASSFGWDRPNTEAFF.

In its sample, this clonotype was seen many times. This sequence joins TRBV29-1 and TRBJ2-2; 8 nucleotides match TRBD1. The V gene end was trimmed by 7 bases and the J gene end by 3 bases; junction bases not matched to a gene: 4. Per germline, CDR1 SQVTM and CDR2 ANQGSEA. This CDR3 spans 13 amino acids. The CDR3 region has the DNA TGCAGCGGACAGGGGTTGGACACCGGGGAGCTGTTTTTT. Translation gives CSGQGLDTGELFF.

V gene TRBV7-9 combines with J gene TRBJ2-2, with 7 nucleotides matching TRBD1. The CDR3 is made up of 20 amino acids. The V and J ends lost 1 base and 0 bases, in that order; junction bases with no gene match: 14. Germline values: CDR1 SEHNR, CDR2 FQNEAQ (reference sequence). The CDR3 is CASSLEGQLDPVPNTGELFF. The CDR3 region has the DNA TGTGCCAGCAGCTTAGAGGGACAGCTAGACCCAGTCCCGAACACCGGGGAGCTGTTTTTT.

This clonotype occurred many times. The V gene is TRBV12-3 or TRBV12-4, the J gene TRBJ2-5; no definite D call. Trimming took 2 bases from V and 5 from J, leaving 9 bases between them. This CDR3 has 13 amino acids. The CDR3 spells CASSLPQAETQYF. DNA of the CDR3: TGTGCCAGCAGTTTACCCCAGGCTGAGACCCAGTACTTC.

Only a few counts were recorded for this clonotype. The chain recombines TRBV5-4 with TRBJ2-1, with 7 positions matching TRBD1. The CDR3 is made up of 16 amino acids. Germline trimming cut 0 bases from V and 1 base from J; bases unmatched to any gene: 4. Germline assignment: CDR1 SGHNT and CDR2 YYREEE (reference sequence). The chain's CDR3 is CASSLDGRGSYNEQFF. The CDR3 DNA reads as TGTGCCAGCAGCTTGGATGGCAGGGGGTCCTACAATGAGCAGTTCTTC.

This clonotype was detected many times. The rearrangement joins TRBV29-1 to TRBJ2-7; D perhaps matches TRBD1 (5 bases). The CDR3 is made up of 11 amino acids. Per germline, CDR1 SQVTM and CDR2 ANQGSEA. Between the trimmed V and J ends, which lost 5 bases and 6 bases, there was a span of 11 bases. In DNA, the CDR3 is TGCAGCGTTAAAGGGGAAAGCGAGCAGTACTTC. Translating gives CSVKGESEQYF.

In this sample, this clonotype turned up a few times. The rearrangement uses TRBV13 and TRBJ2-7; tentatively, D is TRBD2 (7 bases). With 5 bases removed from V and 4 bases from J, the gap between germline ends came to 15 bases. There are 14 residues in the CDR3. Germline V gives CDR1 PRHDT, CDR2 FYEKMQ (reference sequence). In DNA, the CDR3 is TGTGCCAGCAGCCGGGGGCGGGAGAAGTACGAGCAGTACTTC. Residues: CASSRGREKYEQYF.